This T cell receptor beta chain is from a study of T cells in Graves' hyperthyroidism and ophthalmopathy. Study-wide context: It was at initial diagnosis, before any treatment, that peripheral blood was collected.

This clonotype occurred a few times. The antigen is undetermined. RNA transcripts yielded amplified TCR beta CDR3 regions. TCR CDR3 regions were first amplified by RT-PCR with HTBI primers. TCRdb itself ran the multiplex PCR reads through MiXCR, one entry per CDR3 protein. This sample has a few hundred thousand distinct CDR3 sequences; 16% occur once, and the top ten carry less than 3.5%. Germline V CDR1 and CDR2: MDHEN, SYDVKM. This CDR3 has 14 residues. Between the trimmed V and J ends, which lost 6 bases and 5 bases, there was a span of 16 bases. The study, taken as a whole, reports: Ophthalmopathy was distinguished from stable hyperthyroidism by 13 V-J signatures. For ophthalmopathy, model prediction preceded onset by a median around 7 months.

The rearrangement joins TRBV28 to TRBJ2-5; D possibly corresponds to TRBD1 (5 bases). Material for sequencing was blood. The clonotype comes from a woman between 40 and 50 years old with Graves' ophthalmopathy. For the CDR3, the DNA is TGTGCCAGCAGCCGAGACAGTCTTGGGGAGACCCAGTACTTC. This encodes CASSRDSLGETQYF.